Presented here are 19 T cell receptor beta chains from one specimen sequenced in a study of T cells in Graves' hyperthyroidism and ophthalmopathy. Researchers amplified the TCR beta CDR3 regions from RNA transcripts. First-round RT-PCR targeting the TCR CDR3 was performed with the HTBI primer set. Via MiXCR, TCRdb re-called the multiplex PCR reads, giving one row per CDR3 protein. The data show 500,000 or so distinct CDR3 sequences, approximately 16% seen once. The sequenced sample consisted of blood. Receptors were obtained from a woman in her thirties with Graves' ophthalmopathy.

This chain connects TRBV5-4 to TRBJ2-1; 8 positions match TRBD2. The CDR3 sequence is 15 residues long. The ends lost 4 bases at V and 4 bases at J; junction bases unmatched: 7. Germline V gene lookup returns CDR1 SGHNT and CDR2 YYREEE (reference sequence). CDR3 amino acids: CASSATSGAYNEQFF. For the CDR3, the DNA is TGTGCCAGCAGCGCCACTAGCGGAGCTTACAATGAGCAGTTCTTC.

Of note for this clonotype: At one boundary the junction diverges from the germline segment, which might be a read error. This sequence joins TRBV15 and TRBJ2-3, with TRBD2 as a possible D gene (6 bases). The CDR3 is 17 residues long. Germline V gene lookup returns CDR1 LNHNV and CDR2 YYDKDF (reference sequence). In nucleotides, the CDR3 is TGTGTCACCAGCAGAGAAACTAGCTCCTCACTCACAGATACGCAGTATTTT. The encoded protein is CVTSRETSSSLTDTQYF.

This clonotype turned up a few times. The chain employs TRBV27 and TRBJ2-7, with unresolved D. This CDR3 spans 13 amino acids. CDR1 is MNHEY and CDR2 is SMNVEV in the germline V gene (reference sequence). V was cut by 5 bases and J by 6 bases, with 14 bases left in between. CDR3 in amino acids: CASSPSSGSEQYF. CDR3 in DNA: TGTGCCAGCAGTCCCTCCTCAGGCAGCGAGCAGTACTTC.

This clonotype was observed a single time. The chain carries TRBV24-1 and TRBJ2-1, with TRBD2 matching 16 bases. Germline V gene lookup returns CDR1 KGHDR and CDR2 SFDVKD. V was pared by 4 bases and J by 6 bases, with 5 bases of the junction left unmatched. CDR3 length: 17 amino acids. CDR3 in amino acids: CATSDTGLAGGFNEQFF. DNA for the CDR3: TGTGCCACCAGTGACACGGGACTAGCGGGAGGGTTCAATGAGCAGTTCTTC.

Comments on this clonotype: The CDR3 does not end in the conserved phenylalanine or tryptophan, so this is likely a read error. This sequence joins TRBV7-9 and TRBJ2-3, with 8 bases matching TRBD1. The CDR3 loop spans 14 amino acids. Germline V CDR1 and CDR2: SEHNR, FQNEAQ (reference sequence). Trimming at V came to 7 bases and at J to 5 bases, leaving 8 bases not matched to a gene. The CDR3, as DNA: TGTGCCAGCACCCGGACAGGGCAGTTAGATACGCAGTATTCT. It specifies CASTRTGQLDTQYS.

This clonotype was seen many times. The V gene is TRBV5-1, the J gene TRBJ2-3, with D possibly being TRBD2 (5 bases). The V gene's germline CDR1 is SGHRS and CDR2 YFSETQ. The CDR3 contains 15 residues. V was clipped by 0 bases and J by 0 bases, with 8 bases between them. The DNA of the CDR3 is TGCGCCAGCAGCTTGGAGGGCGGGAGCACAGATACGCAGTATTTT. This sequence encodes CASSLEGGSTDTQYF.

The table lists this clonotype with a few counts. This sequence joins TRBV6-2 or TRBV6-3 and TRBJ2-5; D is unclear. The CDR3 has 12 amino acids. Trimming left V 7 bases short and J 2 bases short, with 8 bases between. Germline V CDR1 and CDR2: MNHEY, SVGEGT. CDR3 bases: TGTGCCAGCAACTACCCTCAAGAGACCCAGTACTTC. Translation: CASNYPQETQYF.

This clonotype was found a few times. The rearrangement links TRBV7-2 to TRBJ2-4; D ambiguous. Germline V lookup: CDR1 SGHTA, CDR2 FQGNSA. The CDR3 runs 13 residues. Trimming took off 3 bases at V and 11 bases at J, with 14 bases between the two ends. The CDR3 loop reads CASSFQEETVQYF. The DNA of the CDR3 is TGTGCCAGCAGCTTTCAAGAGGAAACGGTTCAGTACTTC.

At least ten counts were recorded for this clonotype. The CDR3 protein is CASSLDYYNEQFF. The CDR3 DNA reads as TGTGCCAGCAGCTTAGATTATTACAATGAGCAGTTCTTC. The V call is TRBV7-2, the J call TRBJ2-1; D gene unclear. The V and J ends lost 1 base and 4 bases respectively, with 5 bases between them. The CDR3 has 13 residues. In germline, CDR1 is SGHTA, CDR2 FQGNSA.

For this clonotype: A read error may explain this, as a much larger clone is one base away. The CDR3 sequence: CASSSWTGSNEQFF. In DNA, the CDR3 is TGTGCCAGCAGCAGCTGGACAGGGAGCAATGAGCAGTTCTTC. The chain recombines TRBV7-8 with TRBJ2-1; 8 bases line up with TRBD1. V shed 5 bases and J 6 bases; nucleotides not matched to a gene: 6. The germline CDR1 and CDR2 sequences are SGHVS and FQNEAQ. CDR3 length: 14 residues.

This clonotype was seen a handful of times. The gene calls are TRBV19 and TRBJ2-3; D might be TRBD1 (5 bases). The V end lost 0 bases, the J end lost 1 base, and 8 bases lay between the germline ends. The CDR3 is 15 residues long. Germline values: CDR1 LNHDA, CDR2 SQIVND (reference sequence). The CDR3 reads CASSIDDRRTDTQYF. The CDR3 bases are TGTGCCAGTAGTATAGACGACAGACGCACAGATACGCAGTATTTT.

CDR3 region: CSAVSARQASYEQYF. In DNA, the CDR3 is TGCAGTGCCGTTTCGGCCAGGCAGGCCTCCTACGAGCAGTACTTC. V is TRBV20-1 and J is TRBJ2-7; no reliable D call. V dropped 6 bases and J dropped 0 bases, with 18 bases sitting between them. The CDR3 spans 15 residues. Germline loops: CDR1 DFQATT, CDR2 SNEGSKA (reference sequence).

The V gene is TRBV19, the J gene TRBJ2-6; TRBD1 agrees at 7 bases. The ends lost 1 base at V and 4 bases at J; junction bases unmatched: 16. CDR3 length: 20 residues. CDR1 and CDR2 (germline): LNHDA, SQIVND (reference sequence). The CDR3 protein is CASSIGRGGALMTGANVLTF. In nucleotides, the CDR3 is TGTGCCAGTAGTATAGGACGAGGGGGCGCTTTAATGACCGGGGCCAACGTCCTGACTTTC.

This clonotype occurred a few times. The J gene is TRBJ2-1, the V gene TRBV20-1; D not certain. CDR3 length equals 14 residues. V lost 5 bases to trimming and J lost 0 bases, with 11 bases between them. In germline, CDR1 is DFQATT, CDR2 SNEGSKA (reference sequence). CDR3 nucleotide sequence: TGCAGTGCTCTATACCCGACCTCCTACAATGAGCAGTTCTTC. Translating it yields CSALYPTSYNEQFF.

The chain links TRBV14 to TRBJ2-3, with D possibly being TRBD2 (5 bases). CDR3 length equals 13 residues. The germline CDR1 and CDR2 sequences are SGHDN and FVKESK. Trimming cost V 4 bases and J 8 bases, with 13 bases left between them. CDR3 in DNA: TGTGCCAGCAGCCTTTATAAAGGAGGTACGCAGTATTTT. Translated: CASSLYKGGTQYF. Full variable domain (rest looked up from reference TRBV14 and TRBJ2-3): EAGVTQFPSHSVIEKGQTVTLRCDPISGHDNLYWYRRVMGKEIKFLLHFVKESKQDESGMPNNRFLAERTGGTYSTLKVQPAELEDSGVYFCASSLYKGGTQYFGPGTRLTVL.

The table lists this clonotype with many counts. The rearrangement joins TRBV29-1 to TRBJ2-3; unclear D gene. The CDR3 is made up of 11 amino acids. Trimming removed 3 bases at V and 2 bases at J, with 3 bases between. CDR1 SQVTM and CDR2 ANQGSEA come from the germline V gene. The CDR3 DNA is TGCAGCGTTGACTTCACAGATACGCAGTATTTT. Translation gives CSVDFTDTQYF.

This clonotype was seen at least ten times. V usage is TRBV30 and J usage is TRBJ2-7, with a tentative D call TRBD2 (6 bases). Trimming took 2 bases from V and 4 from J, leaving 9 bases between them. From germline, CDR1 is GTSNPN and CDR2 SVGIG (reference sequence). The CDR3 consists of 12 residues. The CDR3 sequence: CAWSSGTYEQYF. The CDR3 region has the DNA TGTGCCTGGAGTTCTGGGACTTACGAGCAGTACTTC.

About this clonotype itself: This may be a read error: a much more frequent sequence differs by one nucleotide. This chain connects TRBV27 to TRBJ1-2; possible D gene TRBD1, 6 bases. This CDR3 region has 14 residues. Germline V gives CDR1 MNHEY, CDR2 SMNVEV (reference sequence). The DNA for the CDR3 is TGTGCCAGCAGCTTACTCGGGGGCGGCAATGGCTACGCCTTC. Its translation: CASSLLGGGNGYAF.

Remarks on this clonotype: One junction end disagrees with the germline gene, perhaps due to a read error. J is TRBJ2-7 and V is TRBV7-9; D may be TRBD1 (5 bases). CDR3 size: 14 residues. Germline V gives CDR1 SEHNR, CDR2 FQNEAQ (reference sequence). The CDR3 DNA follows: TGTGCCAGCAGCTTAGCGCAGGGATCCTACGGGCAGTACTTC. Translation gives CASSLAQGSYGQYF.